There are a few counts of the clone carrying this TCR beta chain. Its specificity is not known. TCRdb keeps only in-frame clones here, not all; method: immunoSEQ multiplex PCR. Here the sample spans 3,000 or so clones, about two thirds being singletons. The CDR3 sequence is 12 residues long. Germline V gene lookup returns CDR1 SGHAT and CDR2 FQNNGV. V was cut by 5 bases and J by 3 bases, with 5 bases left in between. One frozen approximately 520,000-cell aliquot per fraction was sequenced. The data derive from a study of coeliac disease. Study-wide results and caveats: Control samples showed higher TRB and TRG clonality than intraepithelial and lamina propria samples in active celiac disease.

Sequencing input: intraepithelial lymphocytes from the gut. The V and J genes are TRBV11-2 and TRBJ1-3; D not resolved. This TCR was recovered from a man aged 18 to 30 with celiac disease on a gluten-free diet. The CDR3 coding sequence is TGTGCCAGCAGCCCCAGTGGAAACACCATATATTTT. This sequence encodes CASSPSGNTIYF.